This note documents a single T cell receptor (beta chain) sequence. The sample originates from a study of T cell responses to AZD1222 COVID-19 vaccine. Clones were read by immunoSEQ multiplex PCR, and TCRdb kept only the in-frame ones, dropping some. Among approximately 210,000 clones listed, roughly 94% were seen once. Per the germline V gene, CDR1 is SGHRS and CDR2 is YFSETQ. The V and J ends lost 7 bases and 3 bases respectively, with 10 bases between them. The CDR3 is 12 residues long. The sequences come from peripheral blood, collected 28 days after the second dose of the MenACWY control vaccine. The chain has TRBV5-1 and TRBJ1-1; D perhaps matches TRBD1 (5 bases). The sequence came from an adult who received the MenACWY meningococcal vaccine as a control. CDR3 protein: CASRPGDTEAFF. In DNA, the CDR3 is TGCGCCAGCCGCCCGGGGGACACTGAAGCTTTCTTT.